The next 20 T cell receptor beta chains were all read from a single sample in a study of CD8 T cells in ankylosing spondylitis. Whole-study results and caveats: Within ankylosing spondylitis blood, a TCR beta motif made up of several highly homologous variants appeared to be characteristic.

TCRdb redid the calling of the 5' RACE reads with MiXCR, one entry per CDR3 protein. The sample has fewer than 550,000 distinct CDR3 sequences, 5.3% seen once. No cognate antigen is known for these TCRs. Material for sequencing was blood, either unsorted or a sorted T cell fraction (not recorded which). The receptor source for this set is a male donor with ankylosing spondylitis.

At least ten counts were recorded for this clonotype. The genes are TRBV7-2 and TRBJ1-2; D is ambiguous. V shed 5 bases and J shed 2 bases, with 12 bases lying between them. The CDR3 sequence is 14 residues long. CDR1 and CDR2 from the germline V gene are SGHTA and FQGNSA. CDR3: CASSPEQTNYGYTF. CDR3 in DNA: TGTGCCAGCAGCCCGGAACAGACCAACTATGGCTACACCTTC.

In regard to this clonotype: This sequence may be a read error, since a much larger clone differs from it by one base. The V gene is TRBV27, the J gene TRBJ2-4, with unresolved D. Germline V gene lookup returns CDR1 MNHEY and CDR2 SMNVEV (reference sequence). This CDR3 spans 9 amino acids. The CDR3 protein is CAGTRRADF. CDR3 in DNA: TGTGCCGGCACCCGACGGGCCGACTTC.

In the case of this clonotype: This may be a read error: a much more frequent sequence differs by one nucleotide. The rearrangement links TRBV7-2 to TRBJ2-5, with 9 bases matching TRBD2. CDR3 length: 15 residues. Germline loops: CDR1 SGHTA, CDR2 FQGNSA. Germline trimming cut 6 bases from V and 6 bases from J; bases unmatched to any gene: 11. The DNA of the CDR3 is TGTGCCAGCAGGTTCGGGACTAGCTGGGGACAGACCCAGTACTTC. This translates into CASRFGTSWGQTQYF.

Concerning this clonotype: A much larger clone differs by one base, so this may be a read error. This rearrangement joins TRBV12-3 or TRBV12-4 to TRBJ2-3; D perhaps matches TRBD1 (5 bases). The CDR3 is 13 residues long. Here the CDR3 reads CASSTRPTDTHYF. Here the CDR3 DNA reads TGTGCCAGCAGTACCCGCCCGACAGATACGCATTATTTT.

V usage is TRBV20-1 and J usage is TRBJ2-7; tentatively, D is TRBD1 (6 bases). CDR1 and CDR2 from the germline V gene are DFQATT and SNEGSKA (reference sequence). The CDR3 is 13 amino acids. The germline V and J ends were trimmed by 3 bases and 3 bases, with 12 bases remaining between them. CDR3: CSASWGQNYEQYF. The CDR3 DNA reads as TGCAGTGCTAGCTGGGGGCAGAACTACGAGCAGTACTTC.

This clonotype was observed at least ten times. The gene calls are TRBV27 and TRBJ1-2; 10 nucleotides align to TRBD1. Germline values: CDR1 MNHEY, CDR2 SMNVEV (reference sequence). The V segment lost 6 bases and the J segment 7 bases; nucleotides outside the gene matches: 5. This CDR3 has 13 residues. CDR3 sequence: CASSPDRGLGYTF. CDR3 coding DNA: TGTGCCAGCAGCCCTGACAGGGGGCTTGGCTACACCTTC.

This clonotype was detected many times. The chain employs TRBV20-1 and TRBJ2-1; D not certain. The CDR3 loop spans 13 amino acids. Per germline, CDR1 DFQATT and CDR2 SNEGSKA (reference sequence). Trimming shortened V by 2 bases and J by 9 bases, and 14 bases separated the two germline ends. The CDR3 coding sequence is TGCAGTGCTAGATTCCAGATTACTCGTGAGCAGTTCTTC. Its translation: CSARFQITREQFF.

This clonotype was counted at least ten times. V gene TRBV11-2 combines with J gene TRBJ1-2; weak D call: TRBD1 (5 bases). The CDR3 is 17 residues long. CDR1 and CDR2 (germline): SGHAT, FQNNGV. V was cut by 0 bases and J by 1 base, with 15 bases left in between. Here the CDR3 reads CASSLELTASLNYGYTF. As DNA, the CDR3 is TGTGCCAGCAGCTTAGAACTGACAGCAAGCCTTAACTATGGCTACACCTTC.

The rearrangement joins TRBV7-2 to TRBJ2-1; 9 bases match TRBD1. Germline-derived CDR1 and CDR2 are SGHTA and FQGNSA. V was clipped by 2 bases and J by 8 bases; unmatched bases: 7. This CDR3 comprises 15 residues. CDR3 region: CASSLLGTGFYEQFF. DNA of the CDR3: TGTGCCAGCAGCTTATTGGGGACAGGGTTCTATGAGCAGTTCTTC.

This clonotype was seen ten or more times. One end of the junction fails to match germline, which may point to a read error. This rearrangement joins TRBV5-1 to TRBJ2-7; 8 nucleotides align to TRBD2. Germline lookup yields CDR1 SGHRS and CDR2 YFSETQ. The CDR3 consists of 13 residues. In DNA form, the CDR3 reads TGTGCCAGCAGTTTCGGGAGGGACTACGAGCAGTACTTC. Protein sequence: CASSFGRDYEQYF.

This clonotype was seen at least ten times. The chain couples TRBV2 to TRBJ2-5; no reliable D call. The germline V gene has CDR1 SNHLY and CDR2 FYNNEI. Trimming took 4 bases from V and 0 from J, leaving 15 bases between them. The CDR3 contains 16 residues. CDR3 sequence: CASSGALPAYQETQYF. CDR3 in DNA: TGTGCCAGCAGTGGGGCCCTGCCCGCGTACCAAGAGACCCAGTACTTC.

The gene calls are TRBV7-2 and TRBJ2-1; D is undetermined. Germline CDR1 is SGHTA and CDR2 is FQGNSA. The CDR3 runs 12 residues. V lost 4 bases, J lost 7 bases, and 8 bases lay in between. The CDR3: CASSSSSNEQFF. In DNA, the CDR3 is TGTGCCAGCAGCTCCTCGAGTAATGAGCAGTTCTTC. Supplemented by reference TRBV7-2 and TRBJ2-1, the full variable domain reads GAGVSQSPSNKVTEKGKDVELRCDPISGHTALYWYRQSLGQGLEFLIYFQGNSAPDKSGLPSDRFSAERTGGSVSTLTIQRTQQEDSAVYLCASSSSSNEQFFGPGTRLTVL.

V is TRBV2 and J is TRBJ1-5; D unresolved. The germline gives CDR1 SNHLY, CDR2 FYNNEI. V lost 1 base and J lost 2, with 6 bases in between. The CDR3 loop spans 14 amino acids. This CDR3 is CASSEGIRNQPQHF. Here the CDR3 DNA reads TGTGCCAGCAGTGAAGGGATTCGCAATCAGCCCCAGCATTTT.

This clonotype was seen more than once but under ten times. This sequence joins TRBV7-2 and TRBJ2-2; possibly TRBD2 for D (6 bases). Germline V gives CDR1 SGHTA, CDR2 FQGNSA. The CDR3 is 15 amino acids. Trimming shortened V by 1 base and J by 5 bases, and 11 bases separated the two germline ends. For the CDR3, the DNA is TGTGCCAGCAGCTTAGTGGGACTTGAAACCGGGGAGCTGTTTTTT. It translates to CASSLVGLETGELFF.

This rearrangement joins TRBV4-1 to TRBJ2-7; 7 bases fit TRBD2. The CDR3 contains 16 residues. V lost 1 base to trimming and J lost 7 bases; unmatched junction nucleotides: 13. CDR1 is MGHRA and CDR2 is YSYEKL in the germline V gene. The DNA of the CDR3 is TGCGCCAGCAGCCAAGGACTAGCAGGTCGCTTTAGAGAGCAGTACTTC. As protein: CASSQGLAGRFREQYF.

This chain uses TRBV15 with TRBJ2-1; 9 bases agree with TRBD2. The germline gives CDR1 LNHNV, CDR2 YYDKDF (reference sequence). This CDR3 has 14 amino acids. V lost 6 bases to trimming and J lost 5 bases; unmatched junction nucleotides: 5. This chain's CDR3 is CATRRLAGNNEQFF. The CDR3 DNA is TGTGCCACCAGAAGGCTAGCGGGAAACAATGAGCAGTTCTTC. Based on the CDR3 plus reference TRBV15 and TRBJ2-1, the full variable domain is DAMVIQNPRYQVTQFGKPVTLSCSQTLNHNVMYWYQQKSSQAPKLLFHYYDKDFNNEADTPDNFQSRRPNTSFCFLDIRSPGLGDTAMYLCATRRLAGNNEQFFGPGTRLTVL.

This clonotype was detected many times. The chain is built from TRBV7-6 and TRBJ1-5, with TRBD1 matching 8 bases. V dropped 1 base and J dropped 6; count of bases not matched to a gene: 5. Germline V gene data show CDR1 as SGHVS and CDR2 as FNYEAQ. CDR3 size: 15 residues. The CDR3 protein is CASSLGQGLGQPQHF. CDR3 in DNA: TGTGCCAGCAGCTTAGGACAGGGGCTGGGTCAGCCCCAGCATTTT. The full variable domain, its missing parts supplied by reference TRBV7-6 and TRBJ1-5, is GAGVSQSPRYKVTKRGQDVALRCDPISGHVSLYWYRQALGQGPEFLTYFNYEAQQDKSGLPNDRFSAERPEGSISTLTIQRTEQRDSAMYRCASSLGQGLGQPQHFGDGTRLSIL.

This chain joins TRBV27 and TRBJ2-5; 10 bases fit TRBD1. Germline V gene sequence: CDR1 MNHEY, CDR2 SMNVEV (reference sequence). The CDR3 runs to 16 residues. V shed 3 bases and J 4 bases; nucleotides not matched to a gene: 8. CDR3 DNA sequence: TGTGCCAGCAGTTTGATCCCGGGACAGGGGATAGAGACCCAGTACTTC. Amino acid sequence: CASSLIPGQGIETQYF.

This clonotype appeared a few times. The chain joins TRBV29-1 to TRBJ1-2, with D uncertain. With 0 bases removed from V and 8 bases from J, the gap between germline ends came to 16 bases. Germline CDR1 reads SQVTM; CDR2 reads ANQGSEA. The CDR3 has 14 amino acids. CDR3 DNA sequence: TGCAGCGTTGAAGAGGATGAGCTTTTCGGGGGCTACACCTTC. Translated: CSVEEDELFGGYTF.

This clonotype was counted ten times or more. The chain couples TRBV5-1 to TRBJ1-5; TRBD1 might be the D (5 bases). V was pared by 2 bases and J by 5 bases, with 14 bases between. The CDR3 has 15 amino acids. Germline CDR1 is SGHRS and CDR2 is YFSETQ. DNA of the CDR3: TGCGCCAGCAGCTTTTTTGGGGCTGCAGATCAGCCCCAGCATTTT. It yields the protein CASSFFGAADQPQHF. The full variable domain, with the rest looked up from reference TRBV5-1 and TRBJ1-5, is KAGVTQTPRYLIKTRGQQVTLSCSPISGHRSVSWYQQTPGQGLQFLFEYFSETQRNKGNFPGRFSGRQFSNSRSEMNVSTLELGDSALYLCASSFFGAADQPQHFGDGTRLSIL.